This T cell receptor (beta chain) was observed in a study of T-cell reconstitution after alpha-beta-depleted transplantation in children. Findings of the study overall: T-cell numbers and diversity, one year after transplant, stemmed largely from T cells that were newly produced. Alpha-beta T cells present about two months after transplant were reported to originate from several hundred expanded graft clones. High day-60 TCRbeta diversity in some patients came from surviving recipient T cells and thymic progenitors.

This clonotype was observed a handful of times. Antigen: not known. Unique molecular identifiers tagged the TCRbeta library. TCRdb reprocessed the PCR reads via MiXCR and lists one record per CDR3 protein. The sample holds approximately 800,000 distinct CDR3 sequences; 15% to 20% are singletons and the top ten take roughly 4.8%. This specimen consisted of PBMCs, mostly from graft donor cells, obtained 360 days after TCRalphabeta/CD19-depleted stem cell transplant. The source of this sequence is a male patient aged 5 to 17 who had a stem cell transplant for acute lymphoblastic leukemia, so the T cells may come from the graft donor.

The CDR3 loop is CASSQVPPGLAGPYNEQFF. CDR3 DNA sequence: TGTGCCAGCAGCCAAGTCCCACCGGGACTAGCGGGACCTTACAATGAGCAGTTCTTC. The genes are TRBV3-1 and TRBJ2-1; 13 nucleotides line up with TRBD2. Germline V lookup: CDR1 LGHDT, CDR2 YNNKEL (reference sequence). The CDR3 runs 19 residues. With 1 base clipped from V and 4 bases from J, the junction kept 10 bases outside the gene matches.